Below, 23 T cell receptor beta chains from the same sample are listed, as sequenced in a study of post-analysis software for immune sequencing data. Their antigens remain unidentified. Overall study results and limits: Four to six TRBV segments, including TRBV5-6, TRBV5-1 and TRBV20-1, were more frequent in patients than controls.

Prepared libraries of TCR beta cDNA carried unique molecular identifiers. TCRdb itself ran the PCR reads through MiXCR, one entry per CDR3 protein. Among 740,000 or so distinct CDR3 sequences listed, approximately 53% were seen once. The sample was blood. The receptors shown here come from a girl under 18 with multiple sclerosis.

In its sample, this clonotype was seen once. The chain has TRBV28 and TRBJ1-5; 9 positions match TRBD1. Losses at the gene ends were 5 bases for V and 7 bases for J; bases not matched to a gene: 9. This CDR3 is 15 amino acids long. Germline CDR1 reads MDHEN; CDR2 reads SYDVKM. Here the CDR3 reads CASSARGQGRQPQHF. CDR3 coding DNA: TGTGCCAGCAGTGCCCGGGGACAGGGTAGACAGCCCCAGCATTTT. Full variable domain (outside the CDR3, taken from reference TRBV28 and TRBJ1-5): DVKVTQSSRYLVKRTGEKVFLECVQDMDHENMFWYRQDPGLGLRLIYFSYDVKMKEKGDIPEGYSVSREKKERFSLILESASTNQTSMYLCASSARGQGRQPQHFGDGTRLSIL.

V is TRBV5-1 and J is TRBJ2-1; tentatively, D is TRBD2 (6 bases). This CDR3 contains 14 residues. The germline V gene encodes CDR1 SGHRS and CDR2 YFSETQ. Between the trimmed V and J ends, which lost 1 base and 7 bases, there was a span of 12 bases. The CDR3 DNA reads TGCGCCAGCAGCTTGTGGGAGGTCAGGAATGAGCAGTTCTTC. Translated: CASSLWEVRNEQFF.

V usage is TRBV10-3 and J usage is TRBJ1-2; TRBD1 matches at 8 bases. Germline CDR1 reads ENHRY; CDR2 reads SYGVKD. V lost 6 bases and J lost 4; bases outside the gene matches: 4. This CDR3 is built from 13 residues. CDR3 in amino acids: CAISGQGFYGYTF. The CDR3 DNA reads TGTGCCATCAGCGGACAGGGTTTCTATGGCTACACCTTC.

The genes are TRBV6-1 and TRBJ1-1, with unresolved D. The CDR3 has 15 amino acids. Germline CDR1 reads MNHNS; CDR2 reads SASEGT. V was pared by 7 bases and J by 4 bases, with 19 bases between. The DNA for the CDR3 is TGTGCCAGCACCCCCGGAGAAGGGTCGGGCACTGAAGCTTTCTTT. Residues: CASTPGEGSGTEAFF.

CDR3: CASSFLENKYEQYF. Here the CDR3 DNA reads TGTGCCAGCAGCTTTCTAGAGAATAAGTACGAGCAGTACTTC. The V gene is TRBV7-2, the J gene TRBJ2-7; D ambiguous. This CDR3 is 14 amino acids long. The V gene lost 3 bases and the J gene lost 4 bases, with 13 bases spanning the gap. The V gene's germline CDR1 is SGHTA and CDR2 FQGNSA.

Only a few counts were recorded for this clonotype. The CDR3, as DNA: TGTGCCAGCAGTTTAGGGGGCGGGGACTCCTACAATGAGCAGTTCTTC. The encoded protein is CASSLGGGDSYNEQFF. The chain uses TRBV12-3 or TRBV12-4 and TRBJ2-1, with D perhaps matching TRBD2 (6 bases). The CDR3 is 16 residues long. The V gene lost 1 base and the J gene lost 0 bases, with 10 bases spanning the gap.

Here the CDR3 reads CSVGDRGIYEQYF. The DNA for the CDR3 is TGCAGCGTCGGGGACAGGGGGATCTACGAGCAGTACTTC. This sequence joins TRBV29-1 and TRBJ2-7; TRBD1 matches at 11 bases. V was clipped by 6 bases and J by 3 bases; unmatched bases: 4. The CDR3 length is 13 residues. Germline values: CDR1 SQVTM, CDR2 ANQGSEA.

The genes are TRBV7-2 and TRBJ2-7; D gene uncertain. Trimming shortened V by 5 bases and J by 0 bases, and 17 bases separated the two germline ends. In germline, CDR1 is SGHTA, CDR2 FQGNSA. CDR3 length: 16 amino acids. This chain's CDR3 is CASSLGVADHSYEQYF. CDR3 sequence (DNA): TGTGCCAGCAGCCTAGGAGTGGCGGATCACTCCTACGAGCAGTACTTC.

The V call is TRBV4-2, the J call TRBJ2-3; TRBD2 matches 10 bases. V dropped 1 base and J dropped 6; count of bases not matched to a gene: 13. The CDR3 length is 18 residues. The germline CDR1 and CDR2 sequences are LGHNA and YNFKEQ. The CDR3 protein is CASSQVVGSGRVRDTQYF. As DNA, the CDR3 is TGTGCCAGCAGCCAAGTGGTCGGGAGCGGGAGGGTACGGGATACGCAGTATTTT.

The V and J genes are TRBV12-3 or TRBV12-4 and TRBJ1-5; D gene uncertain. The CDR3 runs to 14 residues. Trimming took off 6 bases at V and 7 bases at J, with 16 bases between the two ends. The CDR3 is CASSLRVLVQPQHF. Written as DNA, the CDR3 is TGTGCCAGCAGCCTCCGGGTCCTAGTCCAGCCCCAGCATTTT.

This chain links TRBV29-1 with TRBJ2-7; D unresolved. The CDR3 totals 12 residues. Trimming cost V 0 bases and J 4 bases, with 7 bases left between them. CDR1 is SQVTM and CDR2 is ANQGSEA in the germline V gene. Here the CDR3 reads CSVEENSYEQYF. DNA of the CDR3: TGCAGCGTTGAAGAGAACAGTTACGAGCAGTACTTC.

This clonotype has a single count. V usage is TRBV29-1 and J usage is TRBJ1-6, with 8 bases lining up with TRBD1. CDR1 is SQVTM, CDR2 ANQGSEA, per germline. The CDR3 spans 13 residues. V was clipped by 6 bases and J by 7 bases; unmatched bases: 5. CDR3 DNA: TGCAGCGTCCCGCAGGGGGCGAATTCACCCCTCCACTTT. It translates to CSVPQGANSPLHF. Using reference TRBV29-1 and TRBJ1-6 for the parts outside the CDR3, the full variable domain is SAVISQKPSRDICQRGTSLTIQCQVDSQVTMMFWYRQQPGQSLTLIATANQGSEATYESGFVIDKFPISRPNLTFSTLTVSNMSPEDSSIYLCSVPQGANSPLHFGNGTRLTVT.

V gene TRBV20-1 combines with J gene TRBJ2-5; 7 bases match TRBD1. Per the germline V gene, CDR1 is DFQATT and CDR2 is SNEGSKA (reference sequence). The CDR3 length is 13 residues. With 7 bases clipped from V and 5 bases from J, the junction kept 10 bases outside the gene matches. CDR3 nucleotide sequence: TGCAGTGTCAGAGCAGCAGGGGGTGAGACCCAGTACTTC. It specifies CSVRAAGGETQYF.

The sample holds a few counts of this clonotype. The chain combines TRBV29-1 with TRBJ1-2; D not certain. Germline V gene data show CDR1 as SQVTM and CDR2 as ANQGSEA. The germline V and J ends were trimmed by 3 bases and 7 bases, with 15 bases remaining between them. The CDR3 runs to 13 residues. The CDR3, as DNA: TGCAGCGTTGATAGCTGGTTGTTTGGTGGCTACACCTTC. Its protein product is CSVDSWLFGGYTF.

The chain links TRBV4-1 to TRBJ2-1; D is unresolved. Looked up from germline, CDR1 is MGHRA and CDR2 is YSYEKL. With 4 bases removed from V and 4 bases from J, the gap between germline ends came to 8 bases. The CDR3 length is 13 residues. The CDR3 DNA reads TGCGCCAGCAGCCCACGACATTACAATGAGCAGTTCTTC. Protein product: CASSPRHYNEQFF.

The chain combines TRBV20-1 with TRBJ1-6; D is uncertain. The germline V gene encodes CDR1 DFQATT and CDR2 SNEGSKA (reference sequence). The CDR3 consists of 15 residues. V was shortened by 1 base and J by 10 bases, with 17 bases between the two germline ends. This CDR3 reads CSARGGVEWISPLHF. The CDR3 bases are TGCAGTGCTAGAGGTGGGGTCGAGTGGATATCACCCCTCCACTTT.

The chain uses TRBV5-1 and TRBJ1-5, with 7 bases aligning to TRBD1. CDR1 is SGHRS and CDR2 is YFSETQ in the germline V gene. There are 13 residues in the CDR3. The ends lost 7 bases at V and 7 bases at J; junction bases unmatched: 8. CDR3 DNA sequence: TGCGCCAGCTCAGACAGGGAAGGGCAGCCCCAGCATTTT. Amino acid sequence: CASSDREGQPQHF.

The chain recombines TRBV7-2 with TRBJ2-7, with TRBD1 matching 9 bases. The junction had 16 bases not matched to a gene; V was cut back by 1 base and J by 6 bases. Germline V CDR1 and CDR2: SGHTA, FQGNSA. The CDR3 sequence is 18 residues long. The CDR3 DNA follows: TGTGCCAGCAGCTTAGGGTGGTTACAGGGGGCGCAGTCTGGCGAGCAGTACTTC. It encodes CASSLGWLQGAQSGEQYF.

The chain joins TRBV5-1 to TRBJ2-1; the match to TRBD1 covers 10 bases. The CDR3 spans 14 residues. Germline loops: CDR1 SGHRS, CDR2 YFSETQ. V shed 5 bases, J shed 7 bases, and the junction held 6 bases outside the gene matches. The CDR3 loop is CASRRQGAANEQFF. CDR3 sequence (DNA): TGCGCCAGCAGGCGACAGGGGGCTGCGAATGAGCAGTTCTTC.

The rearrangement uses TRBV4-2 and TRBJ2-5; 12 nucleotides align to TRBD2. Trimming at V came to 0 bases and at J to 4 bases, leaving 9 bases not matched to a gene. Germline lookup yields CDR1 LGHNA and CDR2 YNFKEQ. The CDR3 runs 18 residues. The CDR3 DNA reads as TGTGCCAGCAGCCAAGAATTGGCTAGCGGGGGGGCGATAGAGACCCAGTACTTC. Its protein is CASSQELASGGAIETQYF.

This clonotype was seen a handful of times. The chain uses TRBV20-1 and TRBJ2-7; 11 bases match TRBD2. With 5 bases clipped from V and 4 bases from J, the junction kept 7 bases outside the gene matches. The CDR3 is 14 residues long. CDR1 and CDR2 (germline): DFQATT, SNEGSKA (reference sequence). CDR3 in amino acids: CSALTGLAAYEQYF. As DNA, the CDR3 is TGCAGTGCTCTCACGGGACTAGCGGCTTACGAGCAGTACTTC.

The chain's CDR3 is CASTGRRSSYEQYF. The CDR3 DNA is TGTGCCAGCACCGGAAGGAGGAGCTCCTACGAGCAGTACTTC. The V gene is TRBV2, the J gene TRBJ2-7, with D perhaps matching TRBD2 (5 bases). The CDR3 loop spans 14 amino acids. CDR1 is SNHLY and CDR2 is FYNNEI in the germline V gene. Trimming shortened V by 7 bases and J by 0 bases, and 13 bases separated the two germline ends.

This clonotype was counted ten times or more. The chain is built from TRBV5-1 and TRBJ1-2; D uncertain. From germline, CDR1 is SGHRS and CDR2 YFSETQ. The CDR3 runs to 13 residues. V lost 2 bases and J lost 1, with 6 bases in between. This CDR3 is CASSFGDNYGYTF. In DNA form, the CDR3 reads TGCGCCAGCAGCTTTGGGGATAACTATGGCTACACCTTC.